This paragraph covers one TCR beta chain sequence. Its antigen is currently unknown. The assay that was used to sequence DNA from cultured CD4+ T cells was the Oncomine TCR Beta short-read assay. TCRdb fed the PCR reads into MiXCR, producing one record per CDR3 protein. The sample has about 15,000 distinct CDR3 sequences; more than 65% are singletons. This entry comes from a study of vaccination and CD4 T cells after COVID-19. General observations from the study: A nonsignificant rise from approximately 21 to 38 was seen in the median number of SARS-CoV-2-reactive clonotypes.

Noted treatment: roughly 10-day PBMC culture with coronavirus spike peptide pools or control peptides (ViraFEST assay). The ViraFEST method relied on peptide pools to expand antigen-specific T cells, followed by TCR sequencing. What was sequenced was CD4+ T cells from blood, cultured in vitro. The sequence derives from a human donor who had recovered from COVID-19.

This CDR3 reads CASRRPAGYSYEQYF. DNA of the CDR3: TGTGCCAGCAGGAGACCTGCGGGTTACTCCTACGAGCAGTACTTC. The V call is TRBV6-1, the J call TRBJ2-7; D is possibly TRBD2 (5 bases). V lost 6 bases and J lost 0, with 15 bases in between. This CDR3 contains 15 residues. Germline-derived CDR1 and CDR2 are MNHNS and SASEGT.